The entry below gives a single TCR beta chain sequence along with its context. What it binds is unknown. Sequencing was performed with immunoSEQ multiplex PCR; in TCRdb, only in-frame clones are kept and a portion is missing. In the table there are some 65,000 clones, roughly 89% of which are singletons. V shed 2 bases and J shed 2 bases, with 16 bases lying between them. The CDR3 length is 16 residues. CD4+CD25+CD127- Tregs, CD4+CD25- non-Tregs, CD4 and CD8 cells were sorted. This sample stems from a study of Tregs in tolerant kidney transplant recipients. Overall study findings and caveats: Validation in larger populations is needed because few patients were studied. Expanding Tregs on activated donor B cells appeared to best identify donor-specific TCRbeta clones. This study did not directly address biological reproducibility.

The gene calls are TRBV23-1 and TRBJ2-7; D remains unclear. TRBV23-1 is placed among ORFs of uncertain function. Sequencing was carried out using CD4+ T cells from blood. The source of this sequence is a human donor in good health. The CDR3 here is CASSQAVGHRTYEQYF. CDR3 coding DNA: TGCGCCAGCAGTCAAGCTGTGGGCCACCGGACCTACGAGCAGTACTTC.